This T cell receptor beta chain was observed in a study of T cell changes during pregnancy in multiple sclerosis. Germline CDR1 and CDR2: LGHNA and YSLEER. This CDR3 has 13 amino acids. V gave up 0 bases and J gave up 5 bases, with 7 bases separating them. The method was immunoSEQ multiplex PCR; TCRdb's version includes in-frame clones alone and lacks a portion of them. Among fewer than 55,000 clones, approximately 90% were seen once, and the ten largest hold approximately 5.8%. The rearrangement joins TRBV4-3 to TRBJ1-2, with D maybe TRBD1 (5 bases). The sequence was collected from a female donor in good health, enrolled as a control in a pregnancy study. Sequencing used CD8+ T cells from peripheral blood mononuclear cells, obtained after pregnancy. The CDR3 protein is CASSQDRVYGYTF. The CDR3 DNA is TGCGCCAGCAGCCAAGACAGGGTTTATGGCTACACCTTC.